A selection of T cell receptor beta chains follows, all from one sample in a study of blood T cell repertoires in COVID-19. The data were produced by immunoSEQ multiplex PCR, yet TCRdb's version contains in-frame clones alone and is incomplete. The sample consists of 91,000 or so clones, more than 75% of them appearing once. Material: peripheral blood. All receptors come from a human donor in a cohort sampled during active COVID-19. The CDR3 runs from the conserved cysteine through the conserved F or W. A D gene is named only where the DNA matches it firmly. The listing skips clone size in some rows; elsewhere it reads once, few, many or a size class.

d_call: -
clone_size: -
cdr3_length: 12
v_call: TRBV30
j_call: TRBJ1-3
cdr3_nt: TGTGCCTGGAGGGAGTCTGGAAACACCATATATTTT
cdr3_aa: CAWRESGNTIYF

d_call: -
clone_size: once
cdr3_length: 12
v_call: TRBV12-3/TRBV12-4
j_call: TRBJ2-7
cdr3_nt: TGTGCCAGCAGTTTAGGACTGTACGAGCAGTACTTC
cdr3_aa: CASSLGLYEQYF

d_call: -
clone_size: -
cdr3_length: 15
v_call: TRBV5-6
j_call: TRBJ1-4
cdr3_nt: TGTGCCAGCAGCTTGCGAGGATTTAAGAATGAAAAACTGTTTTTT
cdr3_aa: CASSLRGFKNEKLFF

d_call: -
clone_size: -
cdr3_length: 15
v_call: TRBV4-1
j_call: TRBJ2-5
cdr3_nt: TGCGCCAGCAGCCGTGAGCCCAGGGAAGGAGAGACCCAGTACTTC
cdr3_aa: CASSREPREGETQYF

d_call: -
clone_size: -
cdr3_length: 17
v_call: TRBV9
j_call: TRBJ2-3
cdr3_nt: TGTGCCAGCAGCGTAGCTTTTGCGAGCTTTGAATCAGATACGCAGTATTTT
cdr3_aa: CASSVAFASFESDTQYF

d_call: TRBD1
clone_size: once
cdr3_length: 11
v_call: TRBV20-1
j_call: TRBJ1-1
cdr3_nt: TGCAGTGGCGACAGGGGCGATGAAGCTTTCTTT
cdr3_aa: CSGDRGDEAFF

d_call: TRBD1
clone_size: -
cdr3_length: 15
v_call: TRBV9
j_call: TRBJ1-6
cdr3_nt: TGTGCCAGCAGCACCCGACAGGGTTTTGGATCACCCCTCCACTTT
cdr3_aa: CASSTRQGFGSPLHF

d_call: -
clone_size: -
cdr3_length: 16
v_call: TRBV14
j_call: TRBJ1-6
cdr3_nt: TGTGCCAGCAGCCAAGTCCCGACAGGACCCAATTCACCCCTCCACTTT
cdr3_aa: CASSQVPTGPNSPLHF

d_call: -
clone_size: -
cdr3_length: 14
v_call: TRBV28
j_call: TRBJ2-1
cdr3_nt: TGTGCCAGCAGTCCGAGACAGGAGTACAATGAGCAGTTCTTC
cdr3_aa: CASSPRQEYNEQFF

d_call: -
clone_size: -
cdr3_length: 13
v_call: TRBV2
j_call: TRBJ2-7
cdr3_nt: TGTGCCAGCAGTGTAGGCCTGGAGTCGGAGCAGTACTTC
cdr3_aa: CASSVGLESEQYF

d_call: -
clone_size: -
cdr3_length: 11
v_call: TRBV20-1
j_call: TRBJ1-2
cdr3_nt: TGCAGTGCCGCGGAGGTCCATGGCTACACCTTC
cdr3_aa: CSAAEVHGYTF

d_call: TRBD2
clone_size: -
cdr3_length: 17
v_call: TRBV2
j_call: TRBJ2-1
cdr3_nt: TGTGCCAGCAGTGACACGAGCGGGGGGGAACACTACAATGAGCAGTTCTTC
cdr3_aa: CASSDTSGGEHYNEQFF

d_call: -
clone_size: -
cdr3_length: 13
v_call: TRBV9
j_call: TRBJ1-5
cdr3_nt: TGTGCCAGCAGCTTTCGCGGCAATCAGCCCCAGCATTTT
cdr3_aa: CASSFRGNQPQHF

d_call: TRBD1
clone_size: -
cdr3_length: 14
v_call: TRBV5-4
j_call: TRBJ1-1
cdr3_nt: TGTGCCAGCAGCCCAGGGGGCGGTAACACTGAAGCTTTCTTT
cdr3_aa: CASSPGGGNTEAFF

d_call: TRBD1
clone_size: -
cdr3_length: 15
v_call: TRBV19
j_call: TRBJ1-4
cdr3_nt: TGTGCCAGTAGGAAACAGGGGCCCTCTTGGGGAAAACTGTTTTTT
cdr3_aa: CASRKQGPSWGKLFF

d_call: -
clone_size: few
cdr3_length: 17
v_call: TRBV6-4
j_call: TRBJ1-5
cdr3_nt: TGTGCCAGCACCACGACAGCAGGCCCCCTTCGCAATCAGCCCCAGCATTTT
cdr3_aa: CASTTTAGPLRNQPQHF

d_call: -
clone_size: -
cdr3_length: 16
v_call: TRBV9
j_call: TRBJ1-2
cdr3_nt: TGTGCCAGCAGCGAGCATACGGGGGTCCCGAACTATGGCTACACCTTC
cdr3_aa: CASSEHTGVPNYGYTF

d_call: TRBD2
clone_size: few
cdr3_length: 15
v_call: TRBV18
j_call: TRBJ2-7
cdr3_nt: TGTGCCAGCTCACCACCCGGACTAGCGGGGCGCGAGCAGTACTTC
cdr3_aa: CASSPPGLAGREQYF

d_call: -
clone_size: few
cdr3_length: 14
v_call: TRBV10-1
j_call: TRBJ1-1
cdr3_nt: TGCGCCAGCAGTGAGTCTCCGGGGAGCACTGAAGCTTTCTTT
cdr3_aa: CASSESPGSTEAFF

d_call: TRBD1
clone_size: -
cdr3_length: 19
v_call: TRBV7-9
j_call: TRBJ2-1
cdr3_nt: TGTGCCAGCAGCTTAGGTGGTAGGACAGGGGGCGCGTCCTACAATGAGCAGTTCTTC
cdr3_aa: CASSLGGRTGGASYNEQFF

d_call: -
clone_size: -
cdr3_length: 13
v_call: TRBV7-3
j_call: TRBJ2-7
cdr3_nt: TGTGCCAGCAGCCTCAGCCCGACAGGCGAGCAGTACTTC
cdr3_aa: CASSLSPTGEQYF

d_call: TRBD2
clone_size: -
cdr3_length: 15
v_call: TRBV5-1
j_call: TRBJ2-1
cdr3_nt: TGCGCCAGCAGCGGGACTAGCGGGGAATACAATGAGCAGTTCTTC
cdr3_aa: CASSGTSGEYNEQFF

d_call: -
clone_size: -
cdr3_length: 12
v_call: TRBV10-2
j_call: TRBJ1-2
cdr3_nt: TGCGCCAGCGGGGCACCCTTCTATGGCTACACCTTC
cdr3_aa: CASGAPFYGYTF

d_call: -
clone_size: -
cdr3_length: 14
v_call: TRBV2
j_call: TRBJ2-2
cdr3_nt: TGTGCCAGCGCTCCCAGATCGTTCGCCGGGGAGCTGTTTTTT
cdr3_aa: CASAPRSFAGELFF

d_call: TRBD1
clone_size: few
cdr3_length: 15
v_call: TRBV19
j_call: TRBJ1-5
cdr3_nt: TGTGCCAGTAGTAGCCAGGGGGCGGTCAGCCAGCCCCAGCATTTT
cdr3_aa: CASSSQGAVSQPQHF

d_call: TRBD1
clone_size: -
cdr3_length: 16
v_call: TRBV18
j_call: TRBJ1-2
cdr3_nt: TGTGCCAGCTCACCAGGACAGGGGACGTGGGACTATGGCTACACCTTC
cdr3_aa: CASSPGQGTWDYGYTF

d_call: TRBD1
clone_size: -
cdr3_length: 14
v_call: TRBV19
j_call: TRBJ2-5
cdr3_nt: TGTGCCAGTAGTTTACAGGGGTTCGGCGAGACCCAGTACTTC
cdr3_aa: CASSLQGFGETQYF

d_call: TRBD1
clone_size: -
cdr3_length: 15
v_call: TRBV28
j_call: TRBJ2-2
cdr3_nt: TGTGCCAGCAGGTACAGGGGGCGCGGGACCGGGGAGCTGTTTTTT
cdr3_aa: CASRYRGRGTGELFF

d_call: -
clone_size: once
cdr3_length: 14
v_call: TRBV19
j_call: TRBJ1-5
cdr3_nt: TGTGCCAGTAGTGAGAGGGACTTTAATCAGCCCCAGCATTTT
cdr3_aa: CASSERDFNQPQHF

d_call: -
clone_size: -
cdr3_length: 13
v_call: TRBV27
j_call: TRBJ1-6
cdr3_nt: TGTGCCAGCAGTCGACAGTGGAGTTCACCCCTCCACTTT
cdr3_aa: CASSRQWSSPLHF

d_call: -
clone_size: -
cdr3_length: 15
v_call: TRBV5-1
j_call: TRBJ2-3
cdr3_nt: TGCGCCAGCAGCTTGGGGCCCATGAGCACAGATACGCAGTATTTT
cdr3_aa: CASSLGPMSTDTQYF

d_call: TRBD1
clone_size: -
cdr3_length: 13
v_call: TRBV29-1
j_call: TRBJ1-3
cdr3_nt: TGCAGCACCCGACAGGGGACTGGAAACACCATATATTTT
cdr3_aa: CSTRQGTGNTIYF

d_call: -
clone_size: -
cdr3_length: 14
v_call: TRBV29-1
j_call: TRBJ2-5
cdr3_nt: TGCAGCGTTTCCCCGGGGAGGCCCAGGGAGACCCAGTACTTC
cdr3_aa: CSVSPGRPRETQYF

d_call: TRBD1
clone_size: -
cdr3_length: 15
v_call: TRBV6-5
j_call: TRBJ1-2
cdr3_nt: TGTGCCAGCAGAGATCCGACAGGGGAAGGCTATGGCTACACCTTC
cdr3_aa: CASRDPTGEGYGYTF

d_call: -
clone_size: -
cdr3_length: 12
v_call: TRBV9
j_call: TRBJ1-2
cdr3_nt: TGTGCCAGCAGCACCGAGGGTTATGGCTACACCTTC
cdr3_aa: CASSTEGYGYTF

d_call: TRBD1
clone_size: -
cdr3_length: 16
v_call: TRBV7-9
j_call: TRBJ1-4
cdr3_nt: TGTGCCAGCAGTTTCCCGACAGGGACAACTAATGAAAAACTGTTTTTT
cdr3_aa: CASSFPTGTTNEKLFF

d_call: -
clone_size: -
cdr3_length: 14
v_call: TRBV19
j_call: TRBJ2-3
cdr3_nt: TGTGCCAGTAGTATAGGCGGGGGCACAGATACGCAGTATTTT
cdr3_aa: CASSIGGGTDTQYF

d_call: TRBD1
clone_size: -
cdr3_length: 17
v_call: TRBV7-9
j_call: TRBJ1-5
cdr3_nt: TGTGCCAGCAGCCCCTACACCGGGACAGGGAAGGGTCAGCCCCAGCATTTT
cdr3_aa: CASSPYTGTGKGQPQHF

d_call: -
clone_size: -
cdr3_length: 16
v_call: TRBV28
j_call: TRBJ1-1
cdr3_nt: TGTGCCAGCAGTCCCGCGCCCGCAGGCATGAACACTGAAGCTTTCTTT
cdr3_aa: CASSPAPAGMNTEAFF

d_call: -
clone_size: -
cdr3_length: 13
v_call: TRBV10-2
j_call: TRBJ1-1
cdr3_nt: TGCGCCAGCAGTGAGTCGGGTGGGGGGGCAGCTTTCTTT
cdr3_aa: CASSESGGGAAFF

d_call: -
clone_size: -
cdr3_length: 15
v_call: TRBV3-1/TRBV3-2
j_call: TRBJ1-2
cdr3_nt: TGTGCCAGCAGCCAAGAGAGCGGGGGGTTGGGTGGCTACACCTTC
cdr3_aa: CASSQESGGLGGYTF